The TCR beta chain under discussion was sequenced for a study of T cell responses to AZD1222 COVID-19 vaccine. Whole-study results and caveats: Close to half of all spike-specific TCRs reportedly target regions of the variants that are unmutated.

On this clone: The target antigen is unknown.

Germline V gene sequence: CDR1 SGHAT, CDR2 FQNNGV. J was trimmed by 0 bases and V by 5 bases; bases with no gene match: 9. CDR3 length: 16 amino acids. Repertoires were generated with immunoSEQ multiplex PCR, while TCRdb's copy carries only in-frame clones and drops some. The table includes fewer than 150,000 clones, roughly 90% detected once. The genes are TRBV11-2 and TRBJ1-1, with TRBD1 identical over 7 bases. Here the sequenced sample was peripheral blood, taken on day 0 of AZD1222 vaccination. The receptor was derived from an adult in good health. The CDR3 nucleotides are TGTGCCAGCAGCCGTCCAGGGGGGTACATGAACACTGAAGCTTTCTTT. Its translation is CASSRPGGYMNTEAFF.